Listed below are T cell receptor beta chains from one sample, sequenced in a study of vaccination and CD4 T cells after COVID-19. Antigens for these TCRs are unknown. Each CDR3 protein gets one entry after TCRdb re-called the PCR reads with MiXCR. The sample carries about 4,000 distinct CDR3 sequences, approximately 47% recorded once. The sample was CD4+ T cells from blood, cultured in vitro. The receptors stem from a human donor who had recovered from COVID-19. Each CDR3 is given with its conserved first and last residue. The order of the fields is J gene, D gene, clone size, V gene, CDR3 DNA, CDR3 protein. D genes are given only for firm matches. The size of a clone is reported for some rows only, either as once, few or many, or as a class for expanded clones.

TRBJ1-5 TRBD1 NA TRBV7-2 TGTGCCAGCAGCTTAGAGGGACAGATGTACAATCAGCCCCAGCATTTT CASSLEGQMYNQPQHF
TRBJ2-5 NA medium-sized TRBV12-3/TRBV12-4 TGTGCCAGCAGTTTACGAGGGAGAGAAGAGACCCAGTACTTC CASSLRGREETQYF
TRBJ1-4 TRBD1 NA TRBV20-1 TGCAGTGCTTGGACAGGGGTGAATCGTGAAAAACTGTTTTTT CSAWTGVNREKLFF
TRBJ2-1 TRBD1 NA TRBV19 TGTGCCAGTAGTATAGACAGGGGGCGCACAAGTGAGCAGTTCTTC CASSIDRGRTSEQFF
TRBJ2-5 TRBD2 NA TRBV5-1 TGCGCCAGCAGCTTGCATCGGACTAGCGGGGTAGAGACCCAGTACTTC CASSLHRTSGVETQYF
TRBJ1-6 NA NA TRBV20-1 TGCAGTGCTCACTACGGAGCTTATAATTCACCCCTCCACTTT CSAHYGAYNSPLHF
TRBJ1-6 TRBD1 NA TRBV6-1 TGTGCCAGCAGCCTACAGGGGAACTCCTATAATTCACCCCTCCACTTT CASSLQGNSYNSPLHF
TRBJ1-5 NA once TRBV2 TGTGCCAGCAGAGCACAGGGAAATCAGCCCCAGCATTTT CASRAQGNQPQHF
TRBJ2-2 NA NA TRBV7-3 TGTGCCAGCAGCTTAAGACTTCCTGGGACCGGGGAGCTGTTTTTT CASSLRLPGTGELFF
TRBJ2-3 NA NA TRBV2 TGTGCCAGCAGTCCCCTCGCAGATACGCAGTATTTT CASSPLADTQYF
TRBJ2-5 TRBD2 few TRBV11-2 TGTGCCAGCAGCCCTTTGACTAGCGGTCAAGAGACCCAGTACTTC CASSPLTSGQETQYF
TRBJ1-1 NA NA TRBV27 TGTGCCAGCATCGGCTGGGCCGGGGGTTCGGGAGCTTTCTTT CASIGWAGGSGAFF
TRBJ2-3 NA NA TRBV5-5 TGTGCCAGCAGCTCGTCGCCCCACACAGATACGCAGTATTTT CASSSSPHTDTQYF
TRBJ2-1 NA NA TRBV12-3/TRBV12-4 TGTGCCAGCAAGAAGGAATACAATGAGCAGTTCTTC CASKKEYNEQFF
TRBJ2-5 NA few TRBV6-2/TRBV6-3 TGTGCCAGCAACTCGGACCTCAAAGAGACCCAGTACTTC CASNSDLKETQYF
TRBJ2-7 NA medium-sized TRBV6-1 TGTGCCAGCAGGACAGACAAAACCTACGAGCAGTACTTC CASRTDKTYEQYF
TRBJ1-3 NA NA TRBV7-2 TGTGCCAGCAGCTACCGGGGTGGGGAAAACACCATATATTTT CASSYRGGENTIYF
TRBJ1-5 NA large TRBV6-5 TGTGCCAGCAGTTACCCCCAGGGTGTCGGCAATCAGCCCCAGCATTTT CASSYPQGVGNQPQHF
TRBJ1-2 TRBD1 NA TRBV19 TGTGCCAGTAATGAGGACAGGGACCGGGGCTACACCTTC CASNEDRDRGYTF
TRBJ2-7 NA few TRBV6-5 TGTGCCAGCAGTTACAGGGGGGGATGGTACGAGCAGTACTTC CASSYRGGWYEQYF
TRBJ2-4 NA NA TRBV6-1 TGTGCCAGCAGCCCGGGGGTGGGCGAAACCAAAAACATTCAGTACTTC CASSPGVGETKNIQYF